Detailed here is one TCR beta chain. Its antigen is unknown. From germline, CDR1 is SQVTM and CDR2 ANQGSEA. The CDR3 consists of 13 residues. Trimming removed 8 bases from V and 6 bases from J, with 20 bases in between. This sample was taken from a study of shared clonotypes between healthy human individuals. Regarding the study as a whole: The study generally estimated greater richness for naive than memory subsets.

Using immunoSEQ multiplex PCR, the repertoire was profiled, and TCRdb retains in-frame clones only, with some absent. The table lists over 2 million clones, roughly 92% of them singletons, with approximately 0.4% in the top ten. The chain links TRBV29-1 to TRBJ2-7; either TRBD1 or TRBD2 may supply D (5 bases each). The receptor was derived from a man between 18 and 35 years old in good health. Some clones in this sample may be carry-over from other donors' samples. Sequencing was done on a sample of naive CD4+ T cells from PBMCs. Subset of the sample: CD45RA+ positively selected. The CDR3 loop reads CSTGRDPTSEQYF. The DNA of the CDR3 is TGCAGCACCGGCCGGGACCCCACTTCCGAGCAGTACTTC.